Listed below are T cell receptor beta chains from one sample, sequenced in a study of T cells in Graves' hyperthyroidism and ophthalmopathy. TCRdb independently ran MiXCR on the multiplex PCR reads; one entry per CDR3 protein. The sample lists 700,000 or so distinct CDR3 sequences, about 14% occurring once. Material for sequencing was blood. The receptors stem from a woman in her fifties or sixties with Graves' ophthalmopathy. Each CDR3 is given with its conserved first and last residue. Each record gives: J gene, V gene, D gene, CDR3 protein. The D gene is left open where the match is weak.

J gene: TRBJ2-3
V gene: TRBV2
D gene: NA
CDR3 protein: CASTIGDTQYF

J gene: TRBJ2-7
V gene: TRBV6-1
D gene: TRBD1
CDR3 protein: CASEGQGEAYEQYF

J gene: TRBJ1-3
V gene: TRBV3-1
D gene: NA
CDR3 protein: CASSPQQGYSGNTIYF

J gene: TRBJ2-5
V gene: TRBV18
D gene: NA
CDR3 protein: CASSPTRGAETQYF

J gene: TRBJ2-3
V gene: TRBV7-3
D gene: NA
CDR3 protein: CASSSDSERTDTQYF

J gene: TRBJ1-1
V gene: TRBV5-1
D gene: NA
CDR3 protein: CASSLDTANTEAFF

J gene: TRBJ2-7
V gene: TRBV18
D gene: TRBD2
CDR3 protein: CASSPPVAGTYEQYF

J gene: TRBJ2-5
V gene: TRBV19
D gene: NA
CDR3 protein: CASSIAGVVPGETQYF

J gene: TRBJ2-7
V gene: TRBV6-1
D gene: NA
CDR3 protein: CASSPQRYEQYF

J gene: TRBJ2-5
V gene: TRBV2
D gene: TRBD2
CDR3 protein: CASRGTSGSSFRETQYF

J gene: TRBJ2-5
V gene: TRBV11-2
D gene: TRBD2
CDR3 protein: CASSLDGELAGLQETQYF

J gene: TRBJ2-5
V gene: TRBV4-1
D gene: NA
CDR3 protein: CASSPIAVQETQYF

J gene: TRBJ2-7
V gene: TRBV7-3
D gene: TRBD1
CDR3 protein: CASSYTGTGGEQYF

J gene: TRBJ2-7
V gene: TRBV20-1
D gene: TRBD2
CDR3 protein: CSPGVTSGSLEQYF

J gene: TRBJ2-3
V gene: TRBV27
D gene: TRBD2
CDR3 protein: CASSFAGLVTDTQYF

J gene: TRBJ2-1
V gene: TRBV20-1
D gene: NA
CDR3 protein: CSARVASSPYNEQFF

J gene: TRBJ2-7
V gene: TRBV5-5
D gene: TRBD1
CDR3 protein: CASSEGDRGYEQYF

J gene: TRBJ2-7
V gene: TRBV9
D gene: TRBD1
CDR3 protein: CASSDSGTASEQYF

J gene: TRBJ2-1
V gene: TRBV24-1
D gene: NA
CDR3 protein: CATSAFGITNEQFF

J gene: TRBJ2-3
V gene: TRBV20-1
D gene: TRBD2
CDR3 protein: CSARLLLAGASTDTQYF

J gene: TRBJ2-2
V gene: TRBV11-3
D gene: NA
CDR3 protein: CASSLREAINTGELFF

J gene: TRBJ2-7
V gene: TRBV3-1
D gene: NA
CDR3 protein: CASSQRDRHEQYF

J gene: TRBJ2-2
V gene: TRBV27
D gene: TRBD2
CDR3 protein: CASSLRGLAGDIFGWSDTGELFF

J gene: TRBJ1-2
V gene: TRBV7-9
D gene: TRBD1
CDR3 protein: CASIRTGKGGGYTF

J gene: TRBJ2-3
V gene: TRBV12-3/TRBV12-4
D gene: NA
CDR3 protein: CASSSSHGDTQYF

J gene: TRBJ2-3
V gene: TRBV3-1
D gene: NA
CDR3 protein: CASSQLRGTPSTDTQYF

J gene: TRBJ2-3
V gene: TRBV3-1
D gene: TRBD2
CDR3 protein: CASRLAGDTDTQYF

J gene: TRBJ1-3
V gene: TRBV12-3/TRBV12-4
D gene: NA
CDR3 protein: CASSLRGRVRSSGNTIYF

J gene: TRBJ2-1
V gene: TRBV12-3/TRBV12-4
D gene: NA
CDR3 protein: CASQPARGEQFF

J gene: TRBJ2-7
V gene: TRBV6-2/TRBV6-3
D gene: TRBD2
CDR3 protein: CASTVPGLTYEQYF

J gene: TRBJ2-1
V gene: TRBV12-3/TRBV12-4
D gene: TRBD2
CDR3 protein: CASIAGLAGVWVKPNEQFF

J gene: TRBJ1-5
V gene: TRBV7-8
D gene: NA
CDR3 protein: CASSLIFQPPGNLPQHF

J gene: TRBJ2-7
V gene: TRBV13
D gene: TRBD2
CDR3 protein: CASSQDWDYTDYEQYF

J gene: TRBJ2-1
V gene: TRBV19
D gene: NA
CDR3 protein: CASGILGLNNEQFF

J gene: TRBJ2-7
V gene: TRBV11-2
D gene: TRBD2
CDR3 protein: CASSFASGSWYEQYF

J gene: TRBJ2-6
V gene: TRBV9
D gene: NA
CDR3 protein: CASSVVGGALAGANVLTF

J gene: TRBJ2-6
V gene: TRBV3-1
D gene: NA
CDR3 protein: CASSQTSTGANVLTF

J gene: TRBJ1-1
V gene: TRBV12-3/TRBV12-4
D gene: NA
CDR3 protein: CASRTGLVLNTEAFF

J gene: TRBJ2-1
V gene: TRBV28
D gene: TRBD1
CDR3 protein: CASRSRDRGKSSYEQFF

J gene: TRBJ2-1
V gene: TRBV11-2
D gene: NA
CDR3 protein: CASSTPNVGNEQFF

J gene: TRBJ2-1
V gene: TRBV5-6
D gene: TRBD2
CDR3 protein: CASSYPRIQTSGSSYNEQFF

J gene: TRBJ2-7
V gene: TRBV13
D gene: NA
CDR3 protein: CASSFRLTYEQYF

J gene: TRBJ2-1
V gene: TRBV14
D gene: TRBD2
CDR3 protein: CASSQEGRRGRDFGEQFF

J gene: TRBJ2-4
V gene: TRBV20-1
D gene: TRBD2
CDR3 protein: CSAPSGRQYF

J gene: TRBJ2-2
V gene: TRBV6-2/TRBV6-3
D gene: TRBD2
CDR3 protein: CASSVTSGANTGELFF

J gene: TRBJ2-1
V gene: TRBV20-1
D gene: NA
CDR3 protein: CSATLLPGDYNEQFF

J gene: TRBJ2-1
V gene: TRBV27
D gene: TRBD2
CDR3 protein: CASSLGLAGIDEQFF